The following is a T cell receptor (beta chain) sequence with its context. This sample was taken from a study of T cells in tuberculosis. The CDR3 extends over 13 amino acids. V lost 2 bases to trimming and J lost 3 bases, with 7 bases between them. From germline, CDR1 is ENHRY and CDR2 SYGVKD. Time point: new active TB diagnosis, blood taken before or within 7 days of starting treatment. TCRdb's copy holds only in-frame clones and misses some; the assay was immunoSEQ multiplex PCR. The sample consists of around 35,000 clones, 85% to 95% of them appearing once. This chain joins TRBV10-3 and TRBJ1-1; D gene ambiguous. The sample in question was PBMCs, obtained at tuberculosis diagnosis. This clonotype was obtained from an adult with tuberculosis. CDR3 DNA sequence: TGTGCCATCAGTGAGAAAGGAGACACTGAAGCTTTCTTT. It encodes CAISEKGDTEAFF.